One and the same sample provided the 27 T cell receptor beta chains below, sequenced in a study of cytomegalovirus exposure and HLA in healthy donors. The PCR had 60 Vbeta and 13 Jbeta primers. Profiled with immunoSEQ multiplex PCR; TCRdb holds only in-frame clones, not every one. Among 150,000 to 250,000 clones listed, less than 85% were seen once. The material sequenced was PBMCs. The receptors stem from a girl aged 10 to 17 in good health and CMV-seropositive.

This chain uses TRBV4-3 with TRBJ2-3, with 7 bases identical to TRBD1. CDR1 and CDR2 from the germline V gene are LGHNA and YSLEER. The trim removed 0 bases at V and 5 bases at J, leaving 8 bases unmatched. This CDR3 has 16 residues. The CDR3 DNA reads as TGCGCCAGCAGCCAAGATCGAGGCCAGGGGGTAGATACGCAGTATTTT. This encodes CASSQDRGQGVDTQYF.

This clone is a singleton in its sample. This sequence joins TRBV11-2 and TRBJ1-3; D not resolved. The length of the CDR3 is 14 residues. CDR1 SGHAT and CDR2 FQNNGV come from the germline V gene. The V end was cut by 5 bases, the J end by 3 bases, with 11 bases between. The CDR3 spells CASSLGRGGNTIYF. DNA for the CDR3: TGTGCCAGCAGCCTAGGGCGCGGTGGAAACACCATATATTTT.

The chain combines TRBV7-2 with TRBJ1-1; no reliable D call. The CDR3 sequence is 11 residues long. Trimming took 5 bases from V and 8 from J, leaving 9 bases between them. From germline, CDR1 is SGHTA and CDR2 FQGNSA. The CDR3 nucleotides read TGTGCCAGCAGCCTCACAAGAGAAGCTTTCTTT. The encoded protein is CASSLTREAFF. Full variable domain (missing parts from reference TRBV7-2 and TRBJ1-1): GAGVSQSPSNKVTEKGKDVELRCDPISGHTALYWYRQSLGQGLEFLIYFQGNSAPDKSGLPSDRFSAERTGGSVSTLTIQRTQQEDSAVYLCASSLTREAFFGQGTRLTVV.

The chain's CDR3 is CASSPPGQGGQPQHF. CDR3 DNA: TGTGCCAGCTCACCACCGGGACAGGGAGGTCAGCCCCAGCATTTT. V usage is TRBV18 and J usage is TRBJ1-5; 9 bases are shared with TRBD1. The germline V gene has CDR1 KGHSH and CDR2 LQKENI. This CDR3 spans 15 amino acids. The J segment lost 6 bases and the V segment lost 0 bases, leaving 3 bases of the junction unmatched.

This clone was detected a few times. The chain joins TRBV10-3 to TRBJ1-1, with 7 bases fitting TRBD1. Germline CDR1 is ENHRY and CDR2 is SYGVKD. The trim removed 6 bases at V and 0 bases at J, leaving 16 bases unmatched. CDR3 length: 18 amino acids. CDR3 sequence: CAIRKGQTKAKLNTEAFF. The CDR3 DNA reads TGTGCCATCAGGAAGGGACAGACTAAAGCCAAGTTGAACACTGAAGCTTTCTTT.

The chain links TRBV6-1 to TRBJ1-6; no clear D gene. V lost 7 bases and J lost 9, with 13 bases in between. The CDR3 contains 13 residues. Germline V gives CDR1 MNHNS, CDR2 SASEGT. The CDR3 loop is CASTLRVGSPLHF. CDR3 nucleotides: TGTGCCAGCACACTCCGGGTTGGTTCACCCCTCCACTTT.

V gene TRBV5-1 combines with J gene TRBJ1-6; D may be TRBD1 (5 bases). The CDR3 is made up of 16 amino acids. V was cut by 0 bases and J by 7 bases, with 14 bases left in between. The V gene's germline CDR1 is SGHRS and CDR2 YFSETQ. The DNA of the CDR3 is TGCGCCAGCAGCTTGGAAGCAGGGAAGGGGAATTCACCCCTCCACTTT. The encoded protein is CASSLEAGKGNSPLHF.

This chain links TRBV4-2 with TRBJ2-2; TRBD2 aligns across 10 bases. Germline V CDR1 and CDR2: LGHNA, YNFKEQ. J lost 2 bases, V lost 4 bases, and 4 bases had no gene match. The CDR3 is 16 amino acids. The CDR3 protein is CASSRTSGVNTGELFF. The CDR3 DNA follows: TGTGCCAGCAGCCGAACTAGCGGGGTCAACACCGGGGAGCTGTTTTTT.

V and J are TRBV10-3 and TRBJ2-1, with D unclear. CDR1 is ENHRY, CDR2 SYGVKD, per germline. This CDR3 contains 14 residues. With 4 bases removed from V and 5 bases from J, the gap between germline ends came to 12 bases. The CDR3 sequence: CAISAVRDNNEQFF. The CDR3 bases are TGTGCCATCAGTGCGGTAAGAGACAACAATGAGCAGTTCTTC.

In DNA form, the CDR3 reads TGTGCCAGCAGCCGCGCCCAGGGGAACTATGGCTACACCTTC. Translation gives CASSRAQGNYGYTF. The rearrangement uses TRBV7-6 and TRBJ1-2; tentative D call: TRBD1 (6 bases). In germline, CDR1 is SGHVS, CDR2 FNYEAQ. V was clipped by 5 bases and J by 2 bases, with 12 bases between them. The CDR3 contains 14 residues.

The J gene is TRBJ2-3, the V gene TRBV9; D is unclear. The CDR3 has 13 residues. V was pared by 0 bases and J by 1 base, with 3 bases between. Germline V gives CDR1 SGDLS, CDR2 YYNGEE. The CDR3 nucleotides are TGTGCCAGCAGCGTAGGAGGCACAGATACGCAGTATTTT. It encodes CASSVGGTDTQYF.

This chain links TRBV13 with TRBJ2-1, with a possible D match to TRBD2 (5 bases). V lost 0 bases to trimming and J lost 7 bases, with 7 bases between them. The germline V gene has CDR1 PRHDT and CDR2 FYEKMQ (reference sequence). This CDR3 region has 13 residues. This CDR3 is CASSLGKRNEQFF. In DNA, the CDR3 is TGTGCCAGCAGCTTAGGGAAGCGGAATGAGCAGTTCTTC.

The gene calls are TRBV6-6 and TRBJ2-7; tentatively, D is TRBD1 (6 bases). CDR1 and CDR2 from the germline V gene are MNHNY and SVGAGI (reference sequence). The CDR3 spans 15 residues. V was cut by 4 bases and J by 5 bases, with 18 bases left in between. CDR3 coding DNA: TGTGCCAGCAGTTTCCGGGACAACAATCTCCACGAGCAGTACTTC. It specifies CASSFRDNNLHEQYF.

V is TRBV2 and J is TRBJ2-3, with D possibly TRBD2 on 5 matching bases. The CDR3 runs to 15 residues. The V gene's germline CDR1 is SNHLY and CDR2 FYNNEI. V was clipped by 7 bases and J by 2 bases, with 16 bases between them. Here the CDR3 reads CASMAAGQVTDTQYF. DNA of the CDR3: TGTGCCAGCATGGCGGCGGGCCAGGTCACAGATACGCAGTATTTT. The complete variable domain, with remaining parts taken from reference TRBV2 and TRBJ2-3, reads EPEVTQTPSHQVTQMGQEVILRCVPISNHLYFYWYRQILGQKVEFLVSFYNNEISEKSEIFDDQFSVERPDGSNFTLKIRSTKLEDSAMYFCASMAAGQVTDTQYFGPGTRLTVL.

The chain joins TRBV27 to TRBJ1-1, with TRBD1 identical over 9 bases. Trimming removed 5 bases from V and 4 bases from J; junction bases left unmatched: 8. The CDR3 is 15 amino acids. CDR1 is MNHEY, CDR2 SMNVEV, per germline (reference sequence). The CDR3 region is CASSPWDRVSTEAFF. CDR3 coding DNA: TGTGCCAGCAGTCCCTGGGACAGGGTTTCCACTGAAGCTTTCTTT.

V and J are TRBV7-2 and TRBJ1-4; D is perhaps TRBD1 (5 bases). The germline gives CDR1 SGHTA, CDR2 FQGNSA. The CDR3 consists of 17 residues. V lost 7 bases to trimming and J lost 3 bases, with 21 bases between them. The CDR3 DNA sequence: TGTGCCAGCAACGGCCAAAAGGGGTCTAACGCTAATGAAAAACTGTTTTTT. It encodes CASNGQKGSNANEKLFF. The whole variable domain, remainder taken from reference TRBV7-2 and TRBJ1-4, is GAGVSQSPSNKVTEKGKDVELRCDPISGHTALYWYRQSLGQGLEFLIYFQGNSAPDKSGLPSDRFSAERTGGSVSTLTIQRTQQEDSAVYLCASNGQKGSNANEKLFFGSGTQLSVL.

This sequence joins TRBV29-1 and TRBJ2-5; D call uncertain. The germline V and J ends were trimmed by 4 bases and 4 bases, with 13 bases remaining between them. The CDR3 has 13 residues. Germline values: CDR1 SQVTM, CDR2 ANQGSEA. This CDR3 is CSVGRITGETQYF. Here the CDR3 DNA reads TGCAGCGTTGGCCGGATAACGGGAGAGACCCAGTACTTC.

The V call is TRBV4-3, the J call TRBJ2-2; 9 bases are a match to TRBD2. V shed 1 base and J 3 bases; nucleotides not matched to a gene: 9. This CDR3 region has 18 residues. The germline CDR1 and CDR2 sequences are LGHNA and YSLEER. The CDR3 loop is CASSQVTGAGGHTGELFF. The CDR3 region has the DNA TGCGCCAGCAGCCAAGTCACTGGGGCGGGGGGGCACACCGGGGAGCTGTTTTTT.

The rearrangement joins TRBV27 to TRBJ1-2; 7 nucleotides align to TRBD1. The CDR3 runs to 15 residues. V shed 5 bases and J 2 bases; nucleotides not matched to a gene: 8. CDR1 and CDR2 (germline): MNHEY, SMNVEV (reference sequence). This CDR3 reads CASSPMWDSNYGYTF. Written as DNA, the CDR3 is TGTGCCAGCAGTCCTATGTGGGACAGCAACTATGGCTACACCTTC.

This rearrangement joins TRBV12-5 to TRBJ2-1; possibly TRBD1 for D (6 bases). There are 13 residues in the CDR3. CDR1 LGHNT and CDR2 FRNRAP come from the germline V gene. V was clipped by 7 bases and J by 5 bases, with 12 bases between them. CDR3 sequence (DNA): TGTGCTAGTGCCTCGTGGGGGCACAATGAGCAGTTCTTC. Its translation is CASASWGHNEQFF. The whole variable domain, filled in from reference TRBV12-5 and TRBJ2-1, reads DARVTQTPRHKVTEMGQEVTMRCQPILGHNTVFWYRQTMMQGLELLAYFRNRAPLDDSGMPKDRFSAEMPDATLATLKIQPSEPRDSAVYFCASASWGHNEQFFGPGTRLTVL.

Written as DNA, the CDR3 is TGTGCCAGCAGCCCGGATCGGAAGGGACAGAAGGATGGCTACACCTTC. Its translation: CASSPDRKGQKDGYTF. This chain links TRBV5-6 with TRBJ1-2, with TRBD1 matching 7 bases. With V trimmed by 4 bases and J by 6 bases, 15 bases remained unmatched. CDR1 and CDR2 from the germline V gene are SGHDT and YYEEEE. This CDR3 spans 16 amino acids.

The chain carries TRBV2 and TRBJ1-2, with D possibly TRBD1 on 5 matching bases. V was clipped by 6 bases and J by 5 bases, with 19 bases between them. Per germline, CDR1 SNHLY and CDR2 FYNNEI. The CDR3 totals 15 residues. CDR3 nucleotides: TGTGCCAGCAGGGGTAGTTCAGGGATCCGATATGGCTACACCTTC. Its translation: CASRGSSGIRYGYTF.

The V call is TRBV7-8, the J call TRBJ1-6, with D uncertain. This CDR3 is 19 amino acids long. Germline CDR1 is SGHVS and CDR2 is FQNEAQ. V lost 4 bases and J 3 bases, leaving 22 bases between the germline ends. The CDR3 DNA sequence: TGTGCCAGCAGCTCCCTAATAACCCGTGGCCGGGACTATAATTCACCCCTCCACTTT. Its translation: CASSSLITRGRDYNSPLHF.

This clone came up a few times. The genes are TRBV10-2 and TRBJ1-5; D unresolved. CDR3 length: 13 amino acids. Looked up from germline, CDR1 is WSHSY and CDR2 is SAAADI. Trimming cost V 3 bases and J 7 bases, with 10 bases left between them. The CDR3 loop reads CASSETPWQPQHF. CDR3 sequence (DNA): TGCGCCAGCAGTGAAACACCATGGCAGCCCCAGCATTTT.

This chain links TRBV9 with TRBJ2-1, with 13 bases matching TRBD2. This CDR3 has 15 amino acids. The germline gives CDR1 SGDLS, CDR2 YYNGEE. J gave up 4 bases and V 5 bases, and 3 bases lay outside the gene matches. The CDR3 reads CASSETSGGYNEQFF. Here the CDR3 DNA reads TGTGCCAGCAGTGAGACTAGCGGGGGGTACAATGAGCAGTTCTTC.

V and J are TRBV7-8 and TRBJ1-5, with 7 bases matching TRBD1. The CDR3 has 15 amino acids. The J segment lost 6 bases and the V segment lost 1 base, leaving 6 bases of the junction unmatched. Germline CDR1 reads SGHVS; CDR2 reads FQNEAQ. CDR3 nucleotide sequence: TGTGCCAGCAGCTTAGGGGGACAGCCGGGTCAGCCCCAGCATTTT. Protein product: CASSLGGQPGQPQHF.

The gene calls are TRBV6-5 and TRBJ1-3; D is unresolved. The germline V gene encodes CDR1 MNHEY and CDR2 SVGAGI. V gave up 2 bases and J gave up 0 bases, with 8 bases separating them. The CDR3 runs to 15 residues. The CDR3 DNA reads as TGTGCCAGCAGTTACGCGGGCAGCTCTGGAAACACCATATATTTT. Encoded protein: CASSYAGSSGNTIYF.